This TCR beta chain stems from a study of T cell responses to AZD1222 COVID-19 vaccine. Regarding the study as a whole: Reportedly, nearly half the spike-specific TCRs target unmutated variant regions.

The assay was immunoSEQ multiplex PCR, and TCRdb's table has in-frame clones only and misses some. This sample has more than 150,000 clones; approximately 90% occur once, and the top ten carry approximately 2%. On this clone itself: The antigen remains unidentified.

CDR1 SGHVS and CDR2 FQNEAQ come from the germline V gene. V lost 0 bases to trimming and J lost 1 base, with 3 bases between them. This CDR3 comprises 13 residues. This receptor was obtained from an adult in good health. The sample here was peripheral blood, taken on day 0 of AZD1222 vaccination. V gene TRBV7-8 combines with J gene TRBJ1-1; D ambiguous. The CDR3 DNA is TGTGCCAGCAGCTTAGCCCCGAACACTGAAGCTTTCTTT. As protein: CASSLAPNTEAFF.